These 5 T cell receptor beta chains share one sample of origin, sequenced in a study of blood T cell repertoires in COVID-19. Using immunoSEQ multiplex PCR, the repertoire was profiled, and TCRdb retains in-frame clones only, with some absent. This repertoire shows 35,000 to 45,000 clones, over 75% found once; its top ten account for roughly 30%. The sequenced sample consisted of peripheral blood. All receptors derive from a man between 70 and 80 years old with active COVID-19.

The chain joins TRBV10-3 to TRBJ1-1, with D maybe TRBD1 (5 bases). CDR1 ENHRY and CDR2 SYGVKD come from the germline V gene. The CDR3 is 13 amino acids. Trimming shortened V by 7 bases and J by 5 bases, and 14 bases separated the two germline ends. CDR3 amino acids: CAITTGGRTEAFF. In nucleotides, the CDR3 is TGTGCCATCACAACGGGGGGGAGGACTGAAGCTTTCTTT.

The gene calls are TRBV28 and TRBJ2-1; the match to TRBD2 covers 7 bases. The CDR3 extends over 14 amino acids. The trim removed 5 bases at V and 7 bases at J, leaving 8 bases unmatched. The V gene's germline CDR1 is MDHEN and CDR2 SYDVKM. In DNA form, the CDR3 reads TGTGCCAGCAGTGAAGGGACTATAACGAATGAGCAGTTCTTC. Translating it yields CASSEGTITNEQFF.

As DNA, the CDR3 is TGTGCCAGCAGCTCCCGAGGGACAGCTGGTAAAAACACTGAAGCTTTCTTT. Amino acids: CASSSRGTAGKNTEAFF. The V and J genes are TRBV7-2 and TRBJ1-1; 7 bases map to TRBD1. Per the germline V gene, CDR1 is SGHTA and CDR2 is FQGNSA. The trim removed 4 bases at V and 2 bases at J, leaving 13 bases unmatched. This CDR3 spans 17 amino acids.

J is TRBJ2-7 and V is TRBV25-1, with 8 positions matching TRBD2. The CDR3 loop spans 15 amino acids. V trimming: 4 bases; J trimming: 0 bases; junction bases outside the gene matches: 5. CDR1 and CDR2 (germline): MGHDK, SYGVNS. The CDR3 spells CASSGAGGPSYEQYF. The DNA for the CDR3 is TGTGCCAGCAGTGGTGCGGGAGGCCCCTCCTACGAGCAGTACTTC.

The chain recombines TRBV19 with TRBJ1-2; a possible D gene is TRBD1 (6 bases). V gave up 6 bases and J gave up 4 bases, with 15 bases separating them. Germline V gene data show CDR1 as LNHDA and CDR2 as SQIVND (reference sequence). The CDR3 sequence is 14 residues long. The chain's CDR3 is CASRLQTGTYGYTF. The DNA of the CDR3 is TGTGCCAGTAGACTGCAGACAGGTACCTATGGCTACACCTTC.